This TCR beta chain came from a study of blood T cell repertoires in COVID-19. Study summary: COVID-19 samples from acute and convalescent phases originated in the United States, Italy and Spain. The cDNA or gDNA used as material had been derived from T cells, B-cell-depleted T cells, or PBMCs.

In the original analysis: Cell counts per sample came from amplifying reference gene primers. Using immunoSEQ multiplex PCR, the repertoire was profiled, and TCRdb retains in-frame clones only, with some absent. The D gene and trimming were derived from the DNA, and the V and J assignments and clone size from that table. The data show about 190,000 clones, with around nine tenths seen just once and under 15% held by the top ten. CDR3 length: 14 amino acids. Germline-derived CDR1 and CDR2 are GTSNPN and SVGIG (reference sequence). Trimming cost V 4 bases and J 1 base; bases outside gene matches: 4. One Seattle source followed patients from active infection through their disease course.

This sequence joins TRBV30 and TRBJ2-1, with 7 bases aligning to TRBD1. The sequence came from a woman aged 70 to 79 with COVID-19, enrolled during active disease. The specimen sequenced was peripheral blood. The CDR3 sequence: CAWTGGNSYNEQFF. CDR3 DNA: TGTGCCTGGACAGGGGGAAATTCCTACAATGAGCAGTTCTTC.